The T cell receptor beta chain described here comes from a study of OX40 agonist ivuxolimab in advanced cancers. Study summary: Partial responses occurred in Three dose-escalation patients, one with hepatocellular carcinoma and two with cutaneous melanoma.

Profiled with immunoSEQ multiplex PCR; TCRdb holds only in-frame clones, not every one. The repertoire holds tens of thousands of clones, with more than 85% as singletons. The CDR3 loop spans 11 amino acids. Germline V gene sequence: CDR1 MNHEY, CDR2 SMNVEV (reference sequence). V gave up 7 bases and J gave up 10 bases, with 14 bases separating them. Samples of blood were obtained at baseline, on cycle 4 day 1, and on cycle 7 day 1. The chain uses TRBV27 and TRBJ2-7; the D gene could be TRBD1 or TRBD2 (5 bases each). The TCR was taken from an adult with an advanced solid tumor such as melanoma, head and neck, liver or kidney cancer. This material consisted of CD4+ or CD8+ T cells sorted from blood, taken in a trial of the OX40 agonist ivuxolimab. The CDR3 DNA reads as TGTGCCAGCATCCTAGGGACCCAACAGTACTTC. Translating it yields CASILGTQQYF.